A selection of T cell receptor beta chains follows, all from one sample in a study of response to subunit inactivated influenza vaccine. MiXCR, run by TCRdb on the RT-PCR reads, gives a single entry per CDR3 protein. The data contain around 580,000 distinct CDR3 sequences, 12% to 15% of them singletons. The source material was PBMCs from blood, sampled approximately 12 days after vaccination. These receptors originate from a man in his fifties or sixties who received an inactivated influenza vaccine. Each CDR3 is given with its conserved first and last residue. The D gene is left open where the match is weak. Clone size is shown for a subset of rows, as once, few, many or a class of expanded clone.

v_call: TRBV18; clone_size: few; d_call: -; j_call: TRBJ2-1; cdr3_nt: TGTGCCAGCTCACGACTTTCGGCGGCGTTTGAGGATGAGCAGTTCTTC; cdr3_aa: CASSRLSAAFEDEQFF
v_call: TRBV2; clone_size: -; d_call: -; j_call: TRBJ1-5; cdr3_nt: TGTGCCAGCAGAAACAGGGATAATAGCAATCAGCCCCAGCATTTT; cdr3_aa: CASRNRDNSNQPQHF
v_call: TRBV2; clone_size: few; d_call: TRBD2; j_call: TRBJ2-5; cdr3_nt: TGTGCCAGCGGGAGGACTAGCCTCATTCAAGAGACCCAGTACTTC; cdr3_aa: CASGRTSLIQETQYF
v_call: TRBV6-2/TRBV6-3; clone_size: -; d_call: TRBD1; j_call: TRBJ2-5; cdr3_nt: TGTGCCAGCAGTTACTCGGGGACAGGGGGCGAAGAGACCCAGTACTTC; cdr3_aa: CASSYSGTGGEETQYF
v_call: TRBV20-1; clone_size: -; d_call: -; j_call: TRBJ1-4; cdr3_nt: TGCAGTGCTAGAAGGGGCAGGGGTTATAAAGAAAAACTGTTTTTT; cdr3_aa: CSARRGRGYKEKLFF
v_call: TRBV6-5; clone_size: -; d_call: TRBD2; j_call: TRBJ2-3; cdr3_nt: TGTGCCAGCAGTTATCCCGGGACTAGCGGGGGGGCACACACGGATACGCAGTATTTT; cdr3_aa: CASSYPGTSGGAHTDTQYF
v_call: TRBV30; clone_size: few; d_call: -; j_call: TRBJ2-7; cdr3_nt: TGTGCCTGGAGTGTACAAATCGGGACGCGGACCTACGAGCAGTACTTC; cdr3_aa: CAWSVQIGTRTYEQYF
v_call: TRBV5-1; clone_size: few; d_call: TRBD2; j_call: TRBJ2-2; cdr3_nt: TGCGCCAGCAGCTGGGAGGGACTAGCCACCGGGGAGCTGTTTTTT; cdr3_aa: CASSWEGLATGELFF
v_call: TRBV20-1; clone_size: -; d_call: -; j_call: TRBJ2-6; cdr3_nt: TGCAGTGCAAGACAGTCTGGGGCCAACGTCCTGACTTTC; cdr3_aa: CSARQSGANVLTF
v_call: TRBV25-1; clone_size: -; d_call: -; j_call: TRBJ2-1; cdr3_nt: TGTGCCAGCAGCGACCGGAATTCCTACAATGAGCAGTTCTTC; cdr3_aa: CASSDRNSYNEQFF
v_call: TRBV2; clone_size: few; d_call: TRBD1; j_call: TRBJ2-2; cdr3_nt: TGTGCCAGCAGTGAGGACTTTGGGACAGGGGGCACCGGGGAGCTGTTTTTT; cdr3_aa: CASSEDFGTGGTGELFF
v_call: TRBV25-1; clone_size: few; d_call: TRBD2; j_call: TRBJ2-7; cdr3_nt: TGTGCCAGCAGTGATCACCCTAGCGGGGGCTACGAGCAGTACTTC; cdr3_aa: CASSDHPSGGYEQYF